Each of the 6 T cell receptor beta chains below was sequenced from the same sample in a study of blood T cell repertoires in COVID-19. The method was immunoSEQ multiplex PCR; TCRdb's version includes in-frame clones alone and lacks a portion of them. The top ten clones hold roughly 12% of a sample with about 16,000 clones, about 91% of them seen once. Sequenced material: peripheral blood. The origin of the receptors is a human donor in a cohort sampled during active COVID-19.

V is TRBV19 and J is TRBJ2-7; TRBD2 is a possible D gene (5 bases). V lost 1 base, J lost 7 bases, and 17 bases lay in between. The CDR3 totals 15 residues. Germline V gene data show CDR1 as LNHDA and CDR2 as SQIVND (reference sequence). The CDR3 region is CASSIASGWRWEQYF. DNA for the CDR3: TGTGCCAGTAGTATAGCGTCGGGGTGGCGATGGGAGCAGTACTTC. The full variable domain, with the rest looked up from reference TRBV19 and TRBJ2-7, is DGGITQSPKYLFRKEGQNVTLSCEQNLNHDAMYWYRQDPGQGLRLIYYSQIVNDFQKGDIAEGYSVSREKKESFPLTVTSAQKNPTAFYLCASSIASGWRWEQYFGPGTRLTVT.

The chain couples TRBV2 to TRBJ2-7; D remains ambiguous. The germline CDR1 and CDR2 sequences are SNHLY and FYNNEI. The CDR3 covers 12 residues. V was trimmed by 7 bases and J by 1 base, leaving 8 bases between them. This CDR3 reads CASTDISYEQYF. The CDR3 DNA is TGTGCCAGCACAGACATTTCCTACGAGCAGTACTTC.

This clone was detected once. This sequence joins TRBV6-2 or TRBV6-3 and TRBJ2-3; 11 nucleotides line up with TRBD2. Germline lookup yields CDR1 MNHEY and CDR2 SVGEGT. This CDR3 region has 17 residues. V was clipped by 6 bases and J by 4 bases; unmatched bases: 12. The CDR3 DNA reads TGTGCCAGCAGCCAGCGGGGTAGCGGGGGGGTCGCAGATACGCAGTATTTT. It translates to CASSQRGSGGVADTQYF.

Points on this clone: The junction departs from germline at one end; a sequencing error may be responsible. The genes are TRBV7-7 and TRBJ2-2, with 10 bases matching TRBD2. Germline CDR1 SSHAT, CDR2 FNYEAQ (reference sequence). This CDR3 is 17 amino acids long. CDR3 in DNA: TGTGCTAGCAGCTTAGGACCGGGACTAGCGAAGGCCGGGGAGCTGTTTTTT. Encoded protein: CASSLGPGLAKAGELFF. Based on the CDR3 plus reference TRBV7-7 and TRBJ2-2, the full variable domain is GAGVSQSPRYKVTKRGQDVTLRCDPISSHATLYWYQQALGQGPEFLTYFNYEAQPDKSGLPSDRFSAERPEGSISTLTIQRTEQRDSAMYRCASSLGPGLAKAGELFFGEGSRLTVL.

For the CDR3, the DNA is TGTGCCAGCAGTCCTGGACTAGCGGGGGGGCAGGAGACCCAGTACTTC. It is translated as CASSPGLAGGQETQYF. V and J are TRBV7-2 and TRBJ2-5; 15 nucleotides match TRBD2. The CDR3 covers 16 residues. V shed 6 bases, J shed 5 bases, and the junction held 7 bases outside the gene matches. Germline V gives CDR1 SGHTA, CDR2 FQGNSA.

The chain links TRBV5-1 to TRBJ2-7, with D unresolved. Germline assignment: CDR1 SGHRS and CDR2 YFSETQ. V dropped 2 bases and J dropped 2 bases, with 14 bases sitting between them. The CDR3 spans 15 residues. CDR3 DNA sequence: TGCGCCAGCAGCTTTAGTGCATCTCGGGCCTACGAGCAGTACTTC. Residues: CASSFSASRAYEQYF.